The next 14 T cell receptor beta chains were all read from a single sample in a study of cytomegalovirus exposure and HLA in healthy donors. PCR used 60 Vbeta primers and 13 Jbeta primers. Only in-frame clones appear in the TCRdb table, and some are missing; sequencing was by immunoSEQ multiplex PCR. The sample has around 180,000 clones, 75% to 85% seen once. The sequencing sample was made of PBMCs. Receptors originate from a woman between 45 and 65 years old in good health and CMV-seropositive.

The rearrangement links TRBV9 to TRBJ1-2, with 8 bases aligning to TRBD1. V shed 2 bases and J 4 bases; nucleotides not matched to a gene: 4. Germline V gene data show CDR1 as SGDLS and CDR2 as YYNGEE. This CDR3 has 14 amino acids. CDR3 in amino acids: CASSVSGGGYGYTF. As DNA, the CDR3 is TGTGCCAGCAGCGTCTCAGGGGGCGGCTATGGCTACACCTTC.

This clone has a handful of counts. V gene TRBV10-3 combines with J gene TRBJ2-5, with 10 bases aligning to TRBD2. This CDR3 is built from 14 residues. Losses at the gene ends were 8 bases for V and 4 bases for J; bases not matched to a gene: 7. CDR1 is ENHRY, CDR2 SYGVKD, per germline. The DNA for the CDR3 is TGTGCCATCGGACTAGCGGAATCAGGAGAGACCCAGTACTTC. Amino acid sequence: CAIGLAESGETQYF.

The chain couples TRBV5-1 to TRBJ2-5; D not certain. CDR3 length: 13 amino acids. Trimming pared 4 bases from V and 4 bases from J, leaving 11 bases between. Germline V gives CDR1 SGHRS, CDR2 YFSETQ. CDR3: CASSRDKAETQYF. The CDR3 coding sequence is TGCGCCAGCAGCCGTGACAAGGCAGAGACCCAGTACTTC.

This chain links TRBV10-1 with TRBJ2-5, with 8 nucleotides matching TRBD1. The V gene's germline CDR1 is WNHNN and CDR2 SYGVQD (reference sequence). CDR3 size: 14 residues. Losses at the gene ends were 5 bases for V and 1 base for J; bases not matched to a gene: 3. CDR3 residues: CASSSGQAQETQYF. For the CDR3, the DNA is TGCGCCAGCAGTTCGGGACAGGCCCAAGAGACCCAGTACTTC.

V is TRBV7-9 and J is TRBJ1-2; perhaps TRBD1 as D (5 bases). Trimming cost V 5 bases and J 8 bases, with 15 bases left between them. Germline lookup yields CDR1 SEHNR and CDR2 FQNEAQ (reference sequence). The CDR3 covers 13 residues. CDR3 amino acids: CASSPQAPEGYTF. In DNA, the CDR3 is TGTGCCAGCAGCCCACAGGCCCCGGAGGGCTACACCTTC.

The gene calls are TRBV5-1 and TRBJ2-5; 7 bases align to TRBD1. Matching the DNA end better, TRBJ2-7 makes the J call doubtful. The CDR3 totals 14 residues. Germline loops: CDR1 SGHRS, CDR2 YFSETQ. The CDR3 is CASSATGQTYEQYF. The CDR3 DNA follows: TGCGCCAGCAGCGCTACGGGACAGACCTACGAGCAGTACTTC.

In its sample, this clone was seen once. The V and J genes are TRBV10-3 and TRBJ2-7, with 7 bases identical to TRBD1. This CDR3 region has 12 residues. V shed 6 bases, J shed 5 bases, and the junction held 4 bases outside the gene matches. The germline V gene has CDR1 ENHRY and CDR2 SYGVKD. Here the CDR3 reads CAIRAGGDEQYF. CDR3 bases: TGTGCCATCAGGGCAGGGGGAGACGAGCAGTACTTC.

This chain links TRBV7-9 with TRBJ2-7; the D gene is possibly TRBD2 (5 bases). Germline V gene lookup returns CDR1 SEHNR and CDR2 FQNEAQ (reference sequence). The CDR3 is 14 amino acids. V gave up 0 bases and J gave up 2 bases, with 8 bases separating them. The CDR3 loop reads CASSLAGSTYEQYF. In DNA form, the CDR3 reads TGTGCCAGCAGCTTAGCAGGGAGCACCTACGAGCAGTACTTC.

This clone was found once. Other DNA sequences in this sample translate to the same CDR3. The CDR3 is CSVEGDRALRYF. The CDR3 DNA follows: TGCAGCGTTGAAGGGGACAGGGCGCTTAGGTACTTC. The chain uses TRBV29-1 and TRBJ2-7, with 9 bases fitting TRBD1. The CDR3 consists of 12 residues. The V and J ends lost 1 base and 12 bases, in that order; junction bases with no gene match: 7. From germline, CDR1 is SQVTM and CDR2 ANQGSEA.

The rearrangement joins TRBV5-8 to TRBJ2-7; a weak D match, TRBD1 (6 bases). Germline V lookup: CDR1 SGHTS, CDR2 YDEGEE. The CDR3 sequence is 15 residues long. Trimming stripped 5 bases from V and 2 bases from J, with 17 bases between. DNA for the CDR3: TGTGCCAGCAGGCCGACAGGTAGGGGCCCCTACGAGCAGTACTTC. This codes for CASRPTGRGPYEQYF.

The CDR3 bases are TGTGCCAGCAGCCTTATGAGGGTTGGGAACACTGAAGCTTTCTTT. Amino acid sequence: CASSLMRVGNTEAFF. The V and J genes are TRBV7-3 and TRBJ1-1, with D unresolved. The V and J ends lost 5 bases and 1 base respectively, with 14 bases between them. The germline V gene has CDR1 SGHTA and CDR2 FQGTGA. CDR3 length equals 15 residues.

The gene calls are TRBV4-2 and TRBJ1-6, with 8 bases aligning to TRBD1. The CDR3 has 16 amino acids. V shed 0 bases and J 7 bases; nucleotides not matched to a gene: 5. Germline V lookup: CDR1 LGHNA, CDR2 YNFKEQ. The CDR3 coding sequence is TGTGCCAGCAGCCAAGAAGACAGGGGCGCAAATTCACCCCTCCACTTT. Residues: CASSQEDRGANSPLHF.

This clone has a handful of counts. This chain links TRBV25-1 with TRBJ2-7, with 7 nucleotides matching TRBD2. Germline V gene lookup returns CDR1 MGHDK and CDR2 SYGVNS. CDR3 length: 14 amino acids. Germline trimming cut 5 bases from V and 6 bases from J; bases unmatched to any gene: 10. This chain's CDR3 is CASSLKTGEGEQYF. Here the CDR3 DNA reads TGTGCCAGCAGTTTAAAAACGGGGGAGGGCGAGCAGTACTTC.

The CDR3 spells CASSGRQGGAVYGYTF. The CDR3 DNA reads TGTGCCAGCAGCGGAAGACAGGGGGGAGCAGTCTATGGCTACACCTTC. The chain employs TRBV9 and TRBJ1-2; 9 positions match TRBD1. The CDR3 is 16 amino acids. Per germline, CDR1 SGDLS and CDR2 YYNGEE. V shed 3 bases and J 4 bases; nucleotides not matched to a gene: 10.